A selection of T cell receptor beta chains follows, all from one sample in a study of PD-L1 blockade in urothelial cancer. Generated by immunoSEQ multiplex PCR, the TCRdb table keeps only in-frame clones and is missing some. Counted here are fewer than 50,000 clones, about four fifths occurring once; the ten biggest clones make up about 10%. Specimen: PBMCs, collected around atezolizumab (anti-PD-L1) treatment. The receptors here all came from a man aged 70-80 years with urothelial cancer. Both conserved end residues are part of each CDR3. A D gene is named only where the DNA matches it firmly. Some rows have no size entry. The others give once, few or many, or a class for an expanded clone.

v_call: TRBV2; clone_size: .; d_call: .; j_call: TRBJ1-4; cdr3_nt: TGTGCCAGCTACCTGGGGGGGGTGACGGGAGAAAAACTGTTTTTT; cdr3_aa: CASYLGGVTGEKLFF
v_call: TRBV27; clone_size: .; d_call: .; j_call: TRBJ2-7; cdr3_nt: TGTGCCAGCAGTTTTACAGGGATCCACGAGCAGTACTTC; cdr3_aa: CASSFTGIHEQYF
v_call: TRBV20-1; clone_size: .; d_call: .; j_call: TRBJ1-1; cdr3_nt: TGCAGACGAGACAGTAACGGAGCTTTCTTT; cdr3_aa: CRRDSNGAFF
v_call: TRBV25-1; clone_size: .; d_call: .; j_call: TRBJ1-2; cdr3_nt: TGTGCCAGCAGTGACTCGGGGATGAGCGGCTACACCTTC; cdr3_aa: CASSDSGMSGYTF
v_call: TRBV19; clone_size: .; d_call: .; j_call: TRBJ1-3; cdr3_nt: TGTGCCAGTATGGGAATCGGGGTTGGAAACACCATATATTTT; cdr3_aa: CASMGIGVGNTIYF
v_call: TRBV25-1; clone_size: .; d_call: .; j_call: TRBJ1-1; cdr3_nt: TGTGCCAGCAGCCTAATTGGGTCCTCGGGAACTGAAGCTTTCTTT; cdr3_aa: CASSLIGSSGTEAFF
v_call: TRBV11-3; clone_size: once; d_call: .; j_call: TRBJ1-1; cdr3_nt: TGTGCCAGCAGCTCTTTGGGGGGCACTGAAGCTTTCTTT; cdr3_aa: CASSSLGGTEAFF
v_call: TRBV19; clone_size: .; d_call: .; j_call: TRBJ2-2; cdr3_nt: TGTGCCAGTAGTCTACGGACATCGTCGAACACCGGGGAGCTGTTTTTT; cdr3_aa: CASSLRTSSNTGELFF
v_call: TRBV7-9; clone_size: .; d_call: TRBD1; j_call: TRBJ2-1; cdr3_nt: TGTGCCAGCAGCCAGGGACAGGGGGGGCAGTTCTTC; cdr3_aa: CASSQGQGGQFF
v_call: TRBV7-9; clone_size: .; d_call: TRBD2; j_call: TRBJ2-1; cdr3_nt: TGTGCCAGCAGCTTAACGGGAGGCTTCAATGAGCAGTTCTTC; cdr3_aa: CASSLTGGFNEQFF
v_call: TRBV5-1; clone_size: .; d_call: TRBD1; j_call: TRBJ2-6; cdr3_nt: TGCGCCAGCATCGAGACAGGGGGCTCTGGGGCCAACGTCCTGACTTTC; cdr3_aa: CASIETGGSGANVLTF
v_call: TRBV28; clone_size: .; d_call: .; j_call: TRBJ1-1; cdr3_nt: TGTGCCAGCAGTACACAGGGTGACACTGAAGCTTTCTTT; cdr3_aa: CASSTQGDTEAFF
v_call: TRBV5-6; clone_size: .; d_call: .; j_call: TRBJ2-5; cdr3_nt: TGTGCCAGCAGCTCTGCCAGGGGCCAAGAGACCCAGTACTTC; cdr3_aa: CASSSARGQETQYF
v_call: TRBV9; clone_size: .; d_call: .; j_call: TRBJ1-3; cdr3_nt: TGTGCCAGCAGCGTAGCGGCTGGAAACACCATATATTTT; cdr3_aa: CASSVAAGNTIYF
v_call: TRBV14; clone_size: .; d_call: .; j_call: TRBJ1-2; cdr3_nt: TGTGCCAGCAGCCTACTACTGAGGGATGGCTACACCTTC; cdr3_aa: CASSLLLRDGYTF
v_call: TRBV2; clone_size: .; d_call: TRBD2; j_call: TRBJ2-3; cdr3_nt: TGTGCCAGCAGGGATGTCGGACTAGCGACGTATTTT; cdr3_aa: CASRDVGLATYF
v_call: TRBV4-1; clone_size: .; d_call: TRBD1; j_call: TRBJ2-5; cdr3_nt: TGCGCCAGCAGCAAACAGGGGGTTGACCTAGGGGAGACCCAGTACTTC; cdr3_aa: CASSKQGVDLGETQYF
v_call: TRBV2; clone_size: .; d_call: .; j_call: TRBJ1-2; cdr3_nt: TGTGCCAGCAGTGACGTCAGGAGGAGCTATGGCTACACCTTC; cdr3_aa: CASSDVRRSYGYTF
v_call: TRBV27; clone_size: .; d_call: .; j_call: TRBJ2-4; cdr3_nt: TGTGCCAGCAGTGGGCAGACTGGGGGAGGAAACATTCAGTACTTC; cdr3_aa: CASSGQTGGGNIQYF
v_call: TRBV9; clone_size: .; d_call: TRBD2; j_call: TRBJ2-7; cdr3_nt: TGTGCCAGCAGCGTAGACGGGCTAGCGGCTACCTACGAGCAGTACTTC; cdr3_aa: CASSVDGLAATYEQYF
v_call: TRBV30; clone_size: .; d_call: .; j_call: TRBJ1-5; cdr3_nt: TGTGCCTGGAGTGTTCAGGGTGATCAGCCCCAGCATTTT; cdr3_aa: CAWSVQGDQPQHF
v_call: TRBV2; clone_size: .; d_call: TRBD2; j_call: TRBJ2-2; cdr3_nt: TGTGCCGGGACCTTCTGGACTAGCGGCAACACCGGGGAGCTGTTTTTT; cdr3_aa: CAGTFWTSGNTGELFF
v_call: TRBV5-6; clone_size: .; d_call: TRBD2; j_call: TRBJ2-1; cdr3_nt: TGTGCCAGCAGCGTGATTAGCGGGAGGTTAAATGAGCAGTTCTTC; cdr3_aa: CASSVISGRLNEQFF
v_call: TRBV7-2; clone_size: .; d_call: TRBD1; j_call: TRBJ1-5; cdr3_nt: TGTGCCAGCAGCTTAGCTCTGGGACAGGGAAGCAATCAGCCCCAGCATTTT; cdr3_aa: CASSLALGQGSNQPQHF
v_call: TRBV7-6; clone_size: .; d_call: .; j_call: TRBJ2-3; cdr3_nt: TGTGCCAGCAGCTTAGGATCGGCGGCAGGCGGGACCACAATAAAGCTGTATTTT; cdr3_aa: CASSLGSAAGGTTIKLYF
v_call: TRBV5-4; clone_size: few; d_call: TRBD1; j_call: TRBJ1-2; cdr3_nt: TGTGCCAGCAGCCCCCGACAGGGGGTTAACTATGGCTACACCTTC; cdr3_aa: CASSPRQGVNYGYTF
v_call: TRBV6-1; clone_size: few; d_call: .; j_call: TRBJ1-1; cdr3_nt: TGTGCCAGCAGGACAATGGGAGTGACTGAAGCTTTCTTT; cdr3_aa: CASRTMGVTEAFF
v_call: TRBV9; clone_size: .; d_call: TRBD1; j_call: TRBJ1-3; cdr3_nt: TGTGCCAGCAGCGCGCAGGGGGCGATGACTGGAAACACCATATATTTT; cdr3_aa: CASSAQGAMTGNTIYF
v_call: TRBV27; clone_size: few; d_call: .; j_call: TRBJ1-1; cdr3_nt: TGTGCCAGCAGTTTGGCGGGGGACACTGAAGCTTTCTTT; cdr3_aa: CASSLAGDTEAFF
v_call: TRBV5-1; clone_size: .; d_call: TRBD1; j_call: TRBJ1-1; cdr3_nt: TGCGCCAGCAGCCCCGACCCAGGGGGGAACACTGAAGCTTTCTTT; cdr3_aa: CASSPDPGGNTEAFF